The 24 T cell receptor beta chains below were found in one sample sequenced in a study of OX40 agonist ivuxolimab in advanced cancers. Method: immunoSEQ multiplex PCR; TCRdb's copy keeps in-frame clones and lacks some. The sample records about 28,000 clones, roughly 84% being singletons. This specimen consisted of CD4+ or CD8+ T cells sorted from blood, obtained in a trial of the OX40 agonist ivuxolimab. These receptors were obtained from an adult with an advanced solid tumor such as melanoma, head and neck, liver or kidney cancer.

The CDR3 sequence is CASSERLAGKGSETQYF. For the CDR3, the DNA is TGTGCCAGCAGCGAAAGACTAGCGGGAAAGGGGAGTGAGACCCAGTACTTC. V is TRBV13 and J is TRBJ2-5; TRBD2 agrees at 11 bases. The germline gives CDR1 PRHDT, CDR2 FYEKMQ (reference sequence). The CDR3 covers 17 residues. With V trimmed by 5 bases and J by 5 bases, 13 bases remained unmatched.

The chain combines TRBV27 with TRBJ1-2, with D hard to call. The CDR3 totals 13 residues. Germline-derived CDR1 and CDR2 are MNHEY and SMNVEV (reference sequence). V lost 7 bases and J lost 2, with 11 bases in between. CDR3 DNA sequence: TGTGCCAGCAAAGGCAGAGAGAACTATGGCTACACCTTC. The encoded protein is CASKGRENYGYTF.

CDR3 amino acids: CSVVGLAGTSSYNEQFF. The CDR3 DNA sequence: TGCAGCGTTGTAGGGTTAGCGGGCACTAGCTCCTACAATGAGCAGTTCTTC. V gene TRBV29-1 combines with J gene TRBJ2-1, with TRBD2 identical over 7 bases. Trimming removed 4 bases from V and 0 bases from J; junction bases left unmatched: 12. The CDR3 loop spans 17 amino acids. Germline V gives CDR1 SQVTM, CDR2 ANQGSEA.

The rearrangement links TRBV28 to TRBJ2-7, with 8 bases aligning to TRBD1. Trimming took 7 bases from V and 5 from J; bases not matched to a gene: 19. The germline V gene has CDR1 MDHEN and CDR2 SYDVKM. The CDR3 runs 17 residues. The CDR3 is CASTSFWDRIMVHEQYF. The CDR3 DNA is TGTGCCAGCACCTCCTTTTGGGACAGGATAATGGTGCACGAGCAGTACTTC. The full variable domain, with the rest looked up from reference TRBV28 and TRBJ2-7, is DVKVTQSSRYLVKRTGEKVFLECVQDMDHENMFWYRQDPGLGLRLIYFSYDVKMKEKGDIPEGYSVSREKKERFSLILESASTNQTSMYLCASTSFWDRIMVHEQYFGPGTRLTVT.

This clone appeared once. The DNA of the CDR3 is TGTGCCAGCAGCTCCGGGGGGGCGTCCGGGGCCAACGTCCTGACTTTC. This sequence encodes CASSSGGASGANVLTF. V usage is TRBV9 and J usage is TRBJ2-6; the match to TRBD2 covers 8 bases. V was clipped by 4 bases and J by 4 bases; unmatched bases: 7. In germline, CDR1 is SGDLS, CDR2 YYNGEE. The CDR3 runs 16 residues.

This clone was counted once. The chain is built from TRBV27 and TRBJ2-7, with TRBD2 matching 9 bases. The CDR3 is 16 residues long. Germline V gives CDR1 MNHEY, CDR2 SMNVEV (reference sequence). V dropped 4 bases and J dropped 1; count of bases not matched to a gene: 8. Here the CDR3 reads CASSSGEAGGSYEQYF. CDR3 DNA: TGTGCCAGCAGTTCAGGAGAAGCGGGGGGATCCTACGAGCAGTACTTC.

V usage is TRBV7-2 and J usage is TRBJ2-5; D possibly corresponds to TRBD1 (5 bases). The CDR3 contains 13 residues. Per germline, CDR1 SGHTA and CDR2 FQGNSA. The V end was cut by 3 bases, the J end by 5 bases, with 10 bases between. CDR3 nucleotide sequence: TGTGCCAGCAGCTTGGGGCGCCGGGAGACCCAGTACTTC. Translated, it gives CASSLGRRETQYF. Filled out from reference TRBV7-2 and TRBJ2-5, the complete variable domain reads GAGVSQSPSNKVTEKGKDVELRCDPISGHTALYWYRQSLGQGLEFLIYFQGNSAPDKSGLPSDRFSAERTGGSVSTLTIQRTQQEDSAVYLCASSLGRRETQYFGPGTRLLVL.

V usage is TRBV6-4 and J usage is TRBJ2-3; 8 bases are a match to TRBD2. Unmatched junction bases numbered 5, after V lost 0 bases and J lost 0 bases. The CDR3 has 17 amino acids. Germline V gene data show CDR1 as MRHNA and CDR2 as SNTAGT. CDR3: CASSDSWREVSTDTQYF. As DNA, the CDR3 is TGTGCCAGCAGTGACTCGTGGCGGGAGGTCAGCACAGATACGCAGTATTTT.

The chain recombines TRBV27 with TRBJ2-1, with TRBD2 as a possible D gene (6 bases). Trimming took 3 bases from V and 4 from J, leaving 10 bases between them. The CDR3 runs to 14 residues. Germline V gene sequence: CDR1 MNHEY, CDR2 SMNVEV (reference sequence). CDR3 DNA sequence: TGTGCCAGCAGTTTCGGGAGTGGGTACAATGAGCAGTTCTTC. Its translation is CASSFGSGYNEQFF.

The chain couples TRBV5-5 to TRBJ1-5, with D possibly matching TRBD1 (6 bases). The germline gives CDR1 SGHKS, CDR2 YYEKEE (reference sequence). The CDR3 has 17 amino acids. The ends were cut back, 0 bases at V and 5 bases at J, with 18 bases in the middle. The CDR3: CASSLVGQGRDDQPQHF. The CDR3 DNA reads TGTGCCAGCAGCTTGGTTGGGCAGGGGAGAGATGATCAGCCCCAGCATTTT.

This sequence joins TRBV6-6 and TRBJ2-2; unclear D gene. Trimming took off 9 bases at V and 4 bases at J, with 12 bases between the two ends. The CDR3 is 13 amino acids. Looked up from germline, CDR1 is MNHNY and CDR2 is SVGAGI (reference sequence). This CDR3 reads CASEPGFTGELFF. DNA of the CDR3: TGTGCCAGTGAACCAGGTTTCACCGGGGAGCTGTTTTTT.

The V and J genes are TRBV4-1 and TRBJ2-3; the D is unclear. V was cut by 3 bases and J by 6 bases, with 7 bases left in between. This CDR3 is 12 amino acids long. In germline, CDR1 is MGHRA, CDR2 YSYEKL. CDR3 residues: CASSHDGDTQYF. The CDR3 DNA reads as TGCGCCAGCAGCCATGACGGGGATACGCAGTATTTT.

The gene calls are TRBV2 and TRBJ2-1; D is possibly TRBD2 (5 bases). There are 13 residues in the CDR3. V gave up 5 bases and J gave up 6 bases, with 11 bases separating them. In germline, CDR1 is SNHLY, CDR2 FYNNEI. The CDR3 DNA is TGTGCCAGCAGTCCCTTCACTAGCAATGAGCAGTTCTTC. This sequence encodes CASSPFTSNEQFF.

This chain uses TRBV7-5 with TRBJ1-2. TRBV7-5 is termed a pseudogene. This CDR3 comprises 15 residues. CDR3: CVRSPYPTPNYGYTF. Written as DNA, the CDR3 is TGTGTCAGAAGCCCCTACCCGACTCCGAACTATGGCTACACCTTC.

This chain connects TRBV4-2 to TRBJ2-1; D call uncertain. The CDR3 length is 12 residues. The V end lost 4 bases, the J end lost 4 bases, and 5 bases lay between the germline ends. Germline CDR1 is LGHNA and CDR2 is YNFKEQ. This chain's CDR3 is CASSLGYNEQFF. The DNA of the CDR3 is TGTGCCAGCAGCCTTGGATACAATGAGCAGTTCTTC.

The chain combines TRBV19 with TRBJ1-4, with D hard to call. V lost 7 bases to trimming and J lost 11 bases, with 23 bases between them. This CDR3 comprises 15 residues. Germline CDR1 and CDR2: LNHDA and SQIVND (reference sequence). The CDR3 loop is CASTPSLGYLGKLFF. The DNA of the CDR3 is TGTGCCAGTACGCCAAGTCTGGGCTACCTCGGGAAACTGTTTTTT.

CDR3 loop: CASRGRRTSGSTISYEQYF. In nucleotides, the CDR3 is TGTGCCAGCAGGGGCCGAAGGACTAGCGGGAGTACTATTTCCTACGAGCAGTACTTC. The V call is TRBV9, the J call TRBJ2-7; 13 nucleotides agree with TRBD2. The V gene end was trimmed by 5 bases and the J gene end by 1 base; junction bases not matched to a gene: 15. In germline, CDR1 is SGDLS, CDR2 YYNGEE. The CDR3 is made up of 19 amino acids.

The chain uses TRBV30 and TRBJ2-7; D remains unclear. This CDR3 spans 12 amino acids. The germline V gene encodes CDR1 GTSNPN and CDR2 SVGIG (reference sequence). Trimming pared 0 bases from V and 4 bases from J, leaving 7 bases between. The CDR3 DNA sequence: TGTGCCTGGAGTGTAAGCAGATACGAGCAGTACTTC. This sequence encodes CAWSVSRYEQYF.

This chain joins TRBV11-2 and TRBJ2-3; tentatively, D is TRBD1 (6 bases). From germline, CDR1 is SGHAT and CDR2 FQNNGV. V was trimmed by 5 bases and J by 3 bases, leaving 15 bases between them. The length of the CDR3 is 15 residues. CDR3 sequence reads: CASSLPGGGTDTQYF. Here the CDR3 DNA reads TGTGCCAGCAGCCTACCTGGGGGCGGGACAGATACGCAGTATTTT.

The chain joins TRBV9 to TRBJ2-2; 14 positions match TRBD2. The CDR3 is 17 residues long. After removal of 0 bases from V and 4 bases from J, the junction contained 2 bases not matched to a gene. Germline values: CDR1 SGDLS, CDR2 YYNGEE. The CDR3 protein is CASSVGLAGGPTGELFF. CDR3 coding DNA: TGTGCCAGCAGCGTAGGACTAGCGGGAGGGCCCACCGGGGAGCTGTTTTTT.

The rearrangement links TRBV10-3 to TRBJ2-7; D may be TRBD2 (6 bases). Trimming left V 7 bases short and J 7 bases short, with 17 bases between. CDR1 ENHRY and CDR2 SYGVKD come from the germline V gene. This CDR3 has 13 residues. The chain's CDR3 is CAIMPGAPREQYF. In nucleotides, the CDR3 is TGTGCCATCATGCCGGGAGCCCCCCGGGAGCAGTACTTC.

The rearrangement links TRBV5-1 to TRBJ2-7; no reliable D call. The length of the CDR3 is 11 residues. Trimming stripped 3 bases from V and 2 bases from J, with 3 bases between. Germline V lookup: CDR1 SGHRS, CDR2 YFSETQ. The DNA of the CDR3 is TGCGCCAGCAGCTCTGCCTACGAGCAGTACTTC. It codes for CASSSAYEQYF. The whole variable domain, filled in from reference TRBV5-1 and TRBJ2-7, reads KAGVTQTPRYLIKTRGQQVTLSCSPISGHRSVSWYQQTPGQGLQFLFEYFSETQRNKGNFPGRFSGRQFSNSRSEMNVSTLELGDSALYLCASSSAYEQYFGPGTRLTVT.

This rearrangement joins TRBV5-1 to TRBJ2-7, with a possible D match to TRBD1 (6 bases). CDR3 length: 16 amino acids. Germline loops: CDR1 SGHRS, CDR2 YFSETQ. V lost 4 bases and J lost 4, with 21 bases in between. CDR3 in DNA: TGCGCCAGCAGCACTGCGACAGGCAATGGGATTTACGAGCAGTACTTC. Its translation: CASSTATGNGIYEQYF. Using reference TRBV5-1 and TRBJ2-7 for the parts outside the CDR3, the full variable domain is KAGVTQTPRYLIKTRGQQVTLSCSPISGHRSVSWYQQTPGQGLQFLFEYFSETQRNKGNFPGRFSGRQFSNSRSEMNVSTLELGDSALYLCASSTATGNGIYEQYFGPGTRLTVT.

The rearrangement uses TRBV5-4 and TRBJ2-4; 7 bases match TRBD1. The V and J ends lost 1 base and 14 bases, in that order; junction bases with no gene match: 9. This CDR3 has 13 amino acids. Germline CDR1 SGHNT, CDR2 YYREEE (reference sequence). The CDR3 sequence is CASSLRDSTREYF. The CDR3 DNA is TGTGCCAGCAGCTTGAGGGACAGTACGAGGGAGTACTTC.